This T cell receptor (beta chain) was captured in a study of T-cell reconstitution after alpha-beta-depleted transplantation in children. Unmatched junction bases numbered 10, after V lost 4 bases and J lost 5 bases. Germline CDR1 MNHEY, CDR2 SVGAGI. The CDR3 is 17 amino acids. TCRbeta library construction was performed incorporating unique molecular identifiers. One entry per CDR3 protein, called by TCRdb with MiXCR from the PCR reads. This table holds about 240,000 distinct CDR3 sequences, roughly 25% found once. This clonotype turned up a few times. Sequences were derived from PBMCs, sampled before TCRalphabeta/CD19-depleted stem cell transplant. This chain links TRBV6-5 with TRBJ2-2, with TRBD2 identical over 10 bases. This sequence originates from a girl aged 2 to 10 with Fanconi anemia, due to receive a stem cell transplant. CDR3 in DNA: TGTGCCAGCAGTTCTTCAGCGGGGGGGCGAGGTACCGGGGAGCTGTTTTTT. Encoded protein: CASSSSAGGRGTGELFF.